The 8 T cell receptor beta chains presented below share a single source sample, sequenced in a study of T cell changes during pregnancy in multiple sclerosis. TCRdb's copy holds only in-frame clones and misses some; the assay was immunoSEQ multiplex PCR. The data show about 40,000 clones, 90% seen once. The sequences come from CD4+ T cells from peripheral blood mononuclear cells, collected in the third trimester of pregnancy. Every receptor here comes from a female donor with multiple sclerosis, enrolled in a pregnancy study.

This clone appeared once. The rearrangement uses TRBV5-1 and TRBJ2-7, with 8 bases matching TRBD2. Per the germline V gene, CDR1 is SGHRS and CDR2 is YFSETQ. The CDR3 consists of 14 residues. V dropped 1 base and J dropped 2; count of bases not matched to a gene: 2. The CDR3 DNA reads TGCGCCAGCAGCTTGACTAGCGGCACCTACGAGCAGTACTTC. It yields the protein CASSLTSGTYEQYF. Full variable domain (rest looked up from reference TRBV5-1 and TRBJ2-7): KAGVTQTPRYLIKTRGQQVTLSCSPISGHRSVSWYQQTPGQGLQFLFEYFSETQRNKGNFPGRFSGRQFSNSRSEMNVSTLELGDSALYLCASSLTSGTYEQYFGPGTRLTVT.

This clone has a handful of counts. The V call is TRBV4-1, the J call TRBJ1-4; 7 bases fit TRBD1. CDR1 MGHRA and CDR2 YSYEKL come from the germline V gene. V shed 7 bases, J shed 3 bases, and the junction held 5 bases outside the gene matches. This CDR3 is 14 amino acids long. CDR3 amino acids: CASTQGLSNEKLFF. The CDR3 DNA is TGCGCCAGCACACAGGGGCTCTCTAATGAAAAACTGTTTTTT.

This rearrangement joins TRBV11-3 to TRBJ1-1; the D gene is possibly TRBD1 (5 bases). V was cut by 3 bases and J by 3 bases, with 8 bases left in between. The V gene's germline CDR1 is SGHNT and CDR2 YENEEA. The CDR3 spans 13 residues. The CDR3 loop is CASSFLGDTEAFF. CDR3 DNA sequence: TGTGCCAGCAGCTTTTTAGGGGACACTGAAGCTTTCTTT.

The rearrangement joins TRBV11-2 to TRBJ2-4; perhaps TRBD2 as D (7 bases). Germline V gene sequence: CDR1 SGHAT, CDR2 FQNNGV. CDR3 length: 14 amino acids. The V and J ends lost 1 base and 8 bases respectively, with 12 bases between them. The CDR3 nucleotides are TGTGCCAGCAGCTTAGGCGGGGGCACTGACATTCAGTACTTC. It translates to CASSLGGGTDIQYF.

This clone was seen only a few times. The chain has TRBV5-1 and TRBJ1-1; no firm D call. The germline V gene encodes CDR1 SGHRS and CDR2 YFSETQ. V gave up 1 base and J gave up 2 bases, with 12 bases separating them. This CDR3 is 15 amino acids long. Here the CDR3 reads CASSLSGSGNTEAFF. The CDR3 nucleotides read TGCGCCAGCAGCTTGAGTGGGAGTGGAAACACTGAAGCTTTCTTT.

This chain connects TRBV11-3 to TRBJ2-2; TRBD1 matches 11 bases. Germline V gene lookup returns CDR1 SGHNT and CDR2 YENEEA. V lost 4 bases and J lost 5; bases outside the gene matches: 3. The CDR3 contains 15 residues. The CDR3 is CASSSDRGRTGELFF. DNA of the CDR3: TGTGCCAGCAGCTCGGACAGGGGGCGGACCGGGGAGCTGTTTTTT.

This sequence joins TRBV9 and TRBJ2-3, with a tentative D call TRBD2 (6 bases). Trimming shortened V by 4 bases and J by 1 base, and 16 bases separated the two germline ends. Germline assignment: CDR1 SGDLS and CDR2 YYNGEE. CDR3 length equals 16 residues. The CDR3 DNA is TGTGCCAGCAGCTTGGGACTGTCTGGAGGCACAGATACGCAGTATTTT. It encodes CASSLGLSGGTDTQYF.

The rearrangement joins TRBV7-8 to TRBJ2-7; TRBD2 matches at 9 bases. V gave up 5 bases and J gave up 6 bases; unmatched junction bases: 5. The CDR3 is 13 residues long. Germline V gene lookup returns CDR1 SGHVS and CDR2 FQNEAQ. The CDR3 DNA sequence: TGTGCCAGCAGCAGAGGGACTAGCTCCGAGCAGTACTTC. Its translation is CASSRGTSSEQYF.